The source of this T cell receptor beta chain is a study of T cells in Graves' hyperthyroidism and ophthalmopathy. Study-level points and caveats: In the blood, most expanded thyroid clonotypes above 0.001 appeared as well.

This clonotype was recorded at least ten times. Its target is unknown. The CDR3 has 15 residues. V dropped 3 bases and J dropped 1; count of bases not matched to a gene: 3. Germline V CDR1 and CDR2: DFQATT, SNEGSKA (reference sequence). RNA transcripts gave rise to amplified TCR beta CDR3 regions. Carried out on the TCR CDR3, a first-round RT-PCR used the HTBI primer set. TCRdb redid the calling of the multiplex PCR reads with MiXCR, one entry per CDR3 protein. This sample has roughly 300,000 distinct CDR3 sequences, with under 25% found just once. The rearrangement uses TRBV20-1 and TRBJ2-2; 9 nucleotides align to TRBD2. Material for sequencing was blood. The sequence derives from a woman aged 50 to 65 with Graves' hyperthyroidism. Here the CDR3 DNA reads TGCAGTGCTAGGTGGCGGGAGGGGAACACCGGGGAGCTGTTTTTT. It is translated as CSARWREGNTGELFF.